These 27 T cell receptor beta chains were all obtained from the same sample, sequenced in a study of shared clonotypes between healthy human individuals. Assay used: immunoSEQ multiplex PCR; TCRdb lists only in-frame clones, some missing. The profile shows millions of clones, 93% of them singletons. CD45RO-negative, CCR7-positively selected cells formed the naive CD8 fraction, excluding terminally differentiated effector memory CD45RA+ cells. Sequenced: naive CD8+ T cells from PBMCs. All receptors come from a young man in good health. Some clones in this sample may be carry-over from other donors' samples.

This chain connects TRBV4-2 to TRBJ1-4, with 7 positions matching TRBD1. The CDR3 sequence is 17 residues long. CDR1 and CDR2 (germline): LGHNA, YNFKEQ. V was pared by 1 base and J by 2 bases, with 7 bases of the junction left unmatched. CDR3 in amino acids: CASSQGLNRGTNEKLFF. CDR3 DNA sequence: TGTGCCAGCAGCCAAGGGCTTAACAGGGGCACTAATGAAAAACTGTTTTTT.

The chain couples TRBV6-1 to TRBJ1-5; perhaps TRBD1 as D (5 bases). Germline V gene sequence: CDR1 MNHNS, CDR2 SASEGT. Trimming took off 7 bases at V and 0 bases at J, with 10 bases between the two ends. The CDR3 extends over 14 amino acids. The CDR3 nucleotides read TGTGCCAGCACTGACAGACATAGCAATCAGCCCCAGCATTTT. Its translation is CASTDRHSNQPQHF.

The J gene is TRBJ2-3, the V gene TRBV10-1; unclear D gene. This CDR3 region has 13 residues. Trimming removed 2 bases from V and 4 bases from J, with 7 bases in between. The germline CDR1 and CDR2 sequences are WNHNN and SYGVQD (reference sequence). The CDR3 region has the DNA TGCGCCAGCAGTGAGCGGGTGGCAGATACGCAGTATTTT. Translated: CASSERVADTQYF.

The V and J genes are TRBV5-6 and TRBJ1-6; possible D gene TRBD1, 5 bases. The CDR3 length is 13 residues. V shed 4 bases and J shed 10 bases, with 12 bases lying between them. Germline-derived CDR1 and CDR2 are SGHDT and YYEEEE. In DNA form, the CDR3 reads TGTGCCAGCAGCCAGGGACCGGGCTCACCCCTCCACTTT. This translates into CASSQGPGSPLHF. The complete variable domain, with remaining parts taken from reference TRBV5-6 and TRBJ1-6, reads DAGVTQSPTHLIKTRGQQVTLRCSPKSGHDTVSWYQQALGQGPQFIFQYYEEEERQRGNFPDRFSGHQFPNYSSELNVNALLLGDSALYLCASSQGPGSPLHFGNGTRLTVT.

The chain has TRBV4-1 and TRBJ1-1; no reliable D call. This CDR3 is built from 14 residues. V dropped 0 bases and J dropped 1 base, with 6 bases sitting between them. From germline, CDR1 is MGHRA and CDR2 YSYEKL. CDR3 amino acids: CASSQDWSNTEAFF. In nucleotides, the CDR3 is TGCGCCAGCAGCCAAGACTGGTCGAACACTGAAGCTTTCTTT.

As for this clone: The same CDR3 can be traced to other DNA sequences in this sample. The chain recombines TRBV19 with TRBJ2-7, with D tentatively TRBD2 (6 bases). CDR1 LNHDA and CDR2 SQIVND come from the germline V gene (reference sequence). The CDR3 is 13 amino acids. V lost 5 bases and J lost 0, with 8 bases in between. The CDR3 here is CASSGGVSYEQYF. The CDR3 nucleotides are TGTGCCAGTAGTGGCGGGGTCTCCTACGAGCAGTACTTC.

The chain combines TRBV7-3 with TRBJ2-1, with 10 bases fitting TRBD1. CDR3 length: 15 residues. In germline, CDR1 is SGHTA, CDR2 FQGTGA. Trimming took 5 bases from V and 4 from J; bases not matched to a gene: 5. The CDR3 protein is CASSPTGQGYNEQFF. The CDR3 DNA is TGTGCCAGCAGCCCCACGGGACAGGGGTACAATGAGCAGTTCTTC.

The chain joins TRBV5-1 to TRBJ2-7; TRBD1 agrees at 9 bases. The ends lost 2 bases at V and 5 bases at J; junction bases unmatched: 5. The CDR3 is 14 amino acids. Per germline, CDR1 SGHRS and CDR2 YFSETQ. CDR3 sequence reads: CASSFRDRADEQYF. The DNA of the CDR3 is TGCGCCAGCAGCTTCCGGGACAGGGCTGACGAGCAGTACTTC. The complete variable domain, with remaining parts taken from reference TRBV5-1 and TRBJ2-7, reads KAGVTQTPRYLIKTRGQQVTLSCSPISGHRSVSWYQQTPGQGLQFLFEYFSETQRNKGNFPGRFSGRQFSNSRSEMNVSTLELGDSALYLCASSFRDRADEQYFGPGTRLTVT.

The V gene is TRBV9, the J gene TRBJ2-2; D is uncertain. The CDR3 runs to 12 residues. Germline V gives CDR1 SGDLS, CDR2 YYNGEE. The germline V and J ends were trimmed by 7 bases and 6 bases, with 10 bases remaining between them. CDR3 region: CASVGNSGELFF. The CDR3 DNA reads as TGTGCCAGCGTGGGAAACTCCGGGGAGCTGTTTTTT.

With respect to this clone: Distinct nucleotide sequences in the sample also encode this CDR3. The gene calls are TRBV30 and TRBJ1-5; possible D gene TRBD1, 5 bases. The germline V gene encodes CDR1 GTSNPN and CDR2 SVGIG (reference sequence). Trimming removed 0 bases at V and 4 bases at J, with 10 bases between. This CDR3 contains 14 residues. The CDR3 protein is CAWSVRGLNQPQHF. DNA of the CDR3: TGTGCCTGGAGTGTTCGGGGGTTGAATCAGCCCCAGCATTTT. Full variable domain (missing parts from reference TRBV30 and TRBJ1-5): SQTIHQWPATLVQPVGSPLSLECTVEGTSNPNLYWYRQAAGRGLQLLFYSVGIGQISSEVPQNLSASRPQDRQFILSSKKLLLSDSGFYLCAWSVRGLNQPQHFGDGTRLSIL.

This sequence joins TRBV28 and TRBJ1-5; a possible D gene is TRBD1 (5 bases). The CDR3 has 18 residues. Germline V CDR1 and CDR2: MDHEN, SYDVKM. Trimming stripped 5 bases from V and 0 bases from J, with 20 bases between. The CDR3 reads CASSAGTAFRVSNQPQHF. The CDR3 DNA reads TGTGCCAGCAGTGCCGGGACCGCCTTTAGAGTTAGCAATCAGCCCCAGCATTTT.

This clone was found once. The rearrangement joins TRBV27 to TRBJ2-6; 7 bases map to TRBD2. The V gene end was trimmed by 2 bases and the J gene end by 0 bases; junction bases not matched to a gene: 10. This CDR3 region has 19 residues. Germline CDR1 MNHEY, CDR2 SMNVEV (reference sequence). The CDR3 spells CASSLNRGTISSGANVLTF. Written as DNA, the CDR3 is TGTGCCAGCAGTTTAAATCGGGGGACTATAAGCTCTGGGGCCAACGTCCTGACTTTC. The full variable domain, completed using reference TRBV27 and TRBJ2-6, is EAQVTQNPRYLITVTGKKLTVTCSQNMNHEYMSWYRQDPGLGLRQIYYSMNVEVTDKGDVPEGYKVSRKEKRNFPLILESPSPNQTSLYFCASSLNRGTISSGANVLTFGAGSRLTVL.

The chain joins TRBV5-6 to TRBJ1-1; D perhaps matches TRBD1 (6 bases). Germline V gives CDR1 SGHDT, CDR2 YYEEEE. The V end lost 0 bases, the J end lost 2 bases, and 11 bases lay between the germline ends. The CDR3 loop spans 15 amino acids. CDR3: CASSLGTVINTEAFF. The DNA for the CDR3 is TGTGCCAGCAGCTTGGGGACAGTTATAAACACTGAAGCTTTCTTT.

This chain connects TRBV2 to TRBJ2-7, with D perhaps matching TRBD1 (6 bases). CDR1 is SNHLY and CDR2 is FYNNEI in the germline V gene. V lost 4 bases, J lost 4 bases, and 8 bases lay in between. This CDR3 is built from 12 residues. The CDR3 protein is CASSVGTYEQYF. The CDR3 DNA sequence: TGTGCCAGCAGTGTTGGGACATACGAGCAGTACTTC.

As for this clone: The same CDR3 can be traced to other DNA sequences in this sample. The chain joins TRBV9 to TRBJ2-1; TRBD1 might be the D (5 bases). Germline CDR1 SGDLS, CDR2 YYNGEE. Deletions cut 3 bases from V and 7 bases from J, with 8 bases between. The CDR3 extends over 12 amino acids. In DNA form, the CDR3 reads TGTGCCAGCAGCGGAAGGGGAAATGAGCAGTTCTTC. This translates into CASSGRGNEQFF.

The V gene is TRBV5-1, the J gene TRBJ1-2; D uncertain. The germline CDR1 and CDR2 sequences are SGHRS and YFSETQ. V was cut by 2 bases and J by 3 bases, with 11 bases left in between. This CDR3 comprises 14 residues. CDR3 sequence: CASSFAVGDYGYTF. The CDR3 DNA reads TGCGCCAGCAGCTTCGCAGTAGGAGACTATGGCTACACCTTC.

The rearrangement joins TRBV7-9 to TRBJ1-1, with a tentative D call TRBD1 (5 bases). The CDR3 sequence is 15 residues long. The ends were cut back, 2 bases at V and 1 base at J, with 11 bases in the middle. Germline loops: CDR1 SEHNR, CDR2 FQNEAQ (reference sequence). CDR3 loop: CASSLLGRPNTEAFF. The CDR3 DNA follows: TGTGCCAGCAGCTTATTGGGGCGACCGAACACTGAAGCTTTCTTT.

This clone was detected once. CDR3 bases: TGTGCCAGCAGCGGGGCGGGAAGCTCCTACAATGAGCAGTTCTTC. It yields the protein CASSGAGSSYNEQFF. The V gene is TRBV11-3, the J gene TRBJ2-1, with TRBD2 as a possible D gene (6 bases). V lost 5 bases and J lost 0, with 11 bases in between. The CDR3 covers 15 residues. Germline-derived CDR1 and CDR2 are SGHNT and YENEEA.

This chain uses TRBV29-1 with TRBJ1-1, with TRBD1 matching over 7 bases. CDR1 and CDR2 from the germline V gene are SQVTM and ANQGSEA. The CDR3 is 18 amino acids. With V trimmed by 1 base and J by 1 base, 15 bases remained unmatched. Here the CDR3 reads CSVEVPQDRQGPNTEAFF. CDR3 nucleotides: TGCAGCGTTGAAGTCCCTCAGGACCGACAGGGCCCGAACACTGAAGCTTTCTTT. The complete variable domain, with remaining parts taken from reference TRBV29-1 and TRBJ1-1, reads SAVISQKPSRDICQRGTSLTIQCQVDSQVTMMFWYRQQPGQSLTLIATANQGSEATYESGFVIDKFPISRPNLTFSTLTVSNMSPEDSSIYLCSVEVPQDRQGPNTEAFFGQGTRLTVV.

V usage is TRBV19 and J usage is TRBJ1-4; D not resolved. The CDR3 contains 15 residues. V lost 3 bases, J lost 0 bases, and 8 bases lay in between. In germline, CDR1 is LNHDA, CDR2 SQIVND (reference sequence). DNA for the CDR3: TGTGCCAGTAGTATGTACGGCCCAACTAATGAAAAACTGTTTTTT. Translated: CASSMYGPTNEKLFF.

This clone appeared once. The V and J genes are TRBV27 and TRBJ2-7; maybe TRBD2 (6 bases). The CDR3 covers 14 residues. Germline V gene data show CDR1 as MNHEY and CDR2 as SMNVEV (reference sequence). The V end lost 5 bases, the J end lost 2 bases, and 13 bases lay between the germline ends. The CDR3 loop reads CASSPSAGAYEQYF. In DNA, the CDR3 is TGTGCCAGCAGTCCGTCAGCGGGTGCCTACGAGCAGTACTTC.

The chain couples TRBV4-1 to TRBJ2-1; 8 bases align to TRBD2. This CDR3 comprises 16 residues. With V trimmed by 5 bases and J by 9 bases, 15 bases remained unmatched. Germline loops: CDR1 MGHRA, CDR2 YSYEKL. CDR3 sequence (DNA): TGCGCCAGCAGCTTACTAGCGGCATCCCCTGGGAGTGAGCAGTTCTTC. Its translation: CASSLLAASPGSEQFF.

This chain connects TRBV25-1 to TRBJ2-1; a possible D gene is TRBD2 (5 bases). The CDR3 has 13 amino acids. Germline V gives CDR1 MGHDK, CDR2 SYGVNS. V shed 6 bases and J shed 4 bases, with 10 bases lying between them. This CDR3 reads CASSEGRYNEQFF. CDR3 DNA: TGTGCCAGCAGCGAGGGCCGTTACAATGAGCAGTTCTTC.

This clone has only one observation. V and J are TRBV5-1 and TRBJ2-7; D might be TRBD1 (6 bases). Trimming left V 4 bases short and J 2 bases short, with 10 bases between. This CDR3 region has 13 residues. The germline gives CDR1 SGHRS, CDR2 YFSETQ. CDR3 sequence (DNA): TGCGCCAGCAGCATCAGGGGAACCTACGAGCAGTACTTC. It specifies CASSIRGTYEQYF.

The chain is built from TRBV27 and TRBJ2-5; 8 bases are shared with TRBD1. There are 17 residues in the CDR3. After removal of 0 bases from V and 5 bases from J, the junction contained 11 bases not matched to a gene. Germline CDR1 reads MNHEY; CDR2 reads SMNVEV (reference sequence). CDR3 loop: CASSLSYAGGLRETQYF. The CDR3 DNA is TGTGCCAGCAGTTTATCGTACGCAGGGGGCCTTCGGGAGACCCAGTACTTC.

The chain joins TRBV2 to TRBJ1-4; the D is unclear. The germline V and J ends were trimmed by 8 bases and 0 bases, with 13 bases remaining between them. Germline values: CDR1 SNHLY, CDR2 FYNNEI. This CDR3 is 15 amino acids long. CDR3 bases: TGTGCCAGCGGCCTCACGACGGCAACTAATGAAAAACTGTTTTTT. Translation gives CASGLTTATNEKLFF.

J is TRBJ1-1 and V is TRBV9; D perhaps matches TRBD1 (5 bases). The length of the CDR3 is 15 residues. Germline-derived CDR1 and CDR2 are SGDLS and YYNGEE. Trimming took 3 bases from V and 0 from J, leaving 12 bases between them. CDR3 sequence (DNA): TGTGCCAGCAGCGCGACAGATTTCATGAACACTGAAGCTTTCTTT. This encodes CASSATDFMNTEAFF.